Below, 3 T cell receptor beta chains from the same sample are listed, as sequenced in a study of graft-versus-host responses after intestinal transplantation. Generated by immunoSEQ multiplex PCR, the TCRdb table keeps only in-frame clones and is missing some. The table records approximately 24,000 clones, 70% to 90% of them present only once. Sequenced here: PBMCs, sampled 450 to 480 days after intestinal transplant. The source of these receptors is a human patient who received an intestinal transplant, so some T cells may come from the graft donor.

This sequence joins TRBV10-1 and TRBJ2-7, with D possibly TRBD1 on 6 matching bases. V was pared by 3 bases and J by 5 bases, with 14 bases between. CDR1 is WNHNN and CDR2 is SYGVQD in the germline V gene (reference sequence). The CDR3 length is 14 residues. The DNA for the CDR3 is TGCGCCAGCAGTGATGGGCAGGGGTTGGACGAGCAGTACTTC. Protein: CASSDGQGLDEQYF.

The genes are TRBV30 and TRBJ2-7; the D gene is possibly TRBD1 (5 bases). Germline V gene sequence: CDR1 GTSNPN, CDR2 SVGIG (reference sequence). Trimming shortened V by 8 bases and J by 3 bases, and 14 bases separated the two germline ends. This CDR3 comprises 12 residues. The CDR3: CAGEDTLYEQYF. In DNA form, the CDR3 reads TGTGCCGGAGAGGACACCCTCTACGAGCAGTACTTC.

This chain connects TRBV5-1 to TRBJ1-1, with 7 bases lining up with TRBD1. CDR1 is SGHRS, CDR2 YFSETQ, per germline. The CDR3 is made up of 13 amino acids. Unmatched junction bases numbered 0, after V lost 0 bases and J lost 4 bases. In DNA, the CDR3 is TGCGCCAGCAGCTTGGAGGGGGCCACTGAAGCTTTCTTT. Translation gives CASSLEGATEAFF.